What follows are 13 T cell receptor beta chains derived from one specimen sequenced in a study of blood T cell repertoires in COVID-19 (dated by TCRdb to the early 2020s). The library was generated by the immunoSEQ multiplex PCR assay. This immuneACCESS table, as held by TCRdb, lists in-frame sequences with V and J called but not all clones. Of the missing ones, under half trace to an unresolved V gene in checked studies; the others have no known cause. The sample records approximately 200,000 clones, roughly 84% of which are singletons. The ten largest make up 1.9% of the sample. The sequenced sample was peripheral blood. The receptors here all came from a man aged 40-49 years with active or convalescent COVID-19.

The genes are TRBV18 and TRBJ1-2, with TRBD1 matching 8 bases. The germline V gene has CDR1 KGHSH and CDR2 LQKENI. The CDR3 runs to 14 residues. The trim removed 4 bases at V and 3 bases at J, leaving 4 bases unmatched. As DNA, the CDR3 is TGTGCCAGCTCACTCGACAGGGGTGACTATGGCTACACCTTC. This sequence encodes CASSLDRGDYGYTF.

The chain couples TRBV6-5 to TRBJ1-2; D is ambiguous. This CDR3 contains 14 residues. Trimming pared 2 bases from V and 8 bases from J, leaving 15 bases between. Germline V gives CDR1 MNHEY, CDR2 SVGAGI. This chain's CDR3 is CASSYNPRGGGYTF. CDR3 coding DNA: TGTGCCAGCAGTTACAATCCCCGGGGTGGCGGCTACACCTTC.

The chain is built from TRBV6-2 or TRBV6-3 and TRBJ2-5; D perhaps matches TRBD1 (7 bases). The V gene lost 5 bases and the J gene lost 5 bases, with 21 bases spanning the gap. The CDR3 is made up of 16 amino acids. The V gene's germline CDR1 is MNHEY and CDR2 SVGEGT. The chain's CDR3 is CASSLLGGTVVETQYF. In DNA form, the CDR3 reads TGTGCCAGCAGTCTCCTAGGGGGGACAGTGGTGGAGACCCAGTACTTC.

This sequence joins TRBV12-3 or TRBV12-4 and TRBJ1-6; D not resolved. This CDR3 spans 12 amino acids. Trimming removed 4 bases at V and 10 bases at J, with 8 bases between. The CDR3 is CASSYGKSPLHF. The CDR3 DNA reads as TGTGCCAGCAGTTACGGGAAGTCACCCCTCCACTTT.

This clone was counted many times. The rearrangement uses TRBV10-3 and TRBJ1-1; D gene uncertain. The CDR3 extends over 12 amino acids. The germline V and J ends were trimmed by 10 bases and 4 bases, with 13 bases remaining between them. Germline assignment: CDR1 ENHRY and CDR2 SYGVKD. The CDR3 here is CATGRESTEAFF. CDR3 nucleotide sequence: TGTGCCACCGGAAGGGAGAGCACTGAAGCTTTCTTT.

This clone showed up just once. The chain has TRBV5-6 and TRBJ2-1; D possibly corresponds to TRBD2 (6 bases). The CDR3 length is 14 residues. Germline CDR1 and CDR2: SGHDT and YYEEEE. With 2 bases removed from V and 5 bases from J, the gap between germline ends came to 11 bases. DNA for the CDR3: TGTGCCAGCAGCTTTTTTAGCGGAGACAATGAGCAGTTCTTC. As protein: CASSFFSGDNEQFF.

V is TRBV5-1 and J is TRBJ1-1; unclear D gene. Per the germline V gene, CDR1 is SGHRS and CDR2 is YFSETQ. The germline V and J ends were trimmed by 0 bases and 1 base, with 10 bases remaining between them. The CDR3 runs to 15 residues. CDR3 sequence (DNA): TGCGCCAGCAGCTTGGCCCTTCGAGGGAACACTGAAGCTTTCTTT. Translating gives CASSLALRGNTEAFF.

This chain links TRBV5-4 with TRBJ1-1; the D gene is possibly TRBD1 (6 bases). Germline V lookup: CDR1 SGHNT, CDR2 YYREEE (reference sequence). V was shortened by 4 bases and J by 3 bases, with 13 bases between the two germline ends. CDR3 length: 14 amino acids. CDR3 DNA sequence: TGTGCCAGCAGCCCCCGGGGGGGCCACACTGAAGCTTTCTTT. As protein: CASSPRGGHTEAFF.

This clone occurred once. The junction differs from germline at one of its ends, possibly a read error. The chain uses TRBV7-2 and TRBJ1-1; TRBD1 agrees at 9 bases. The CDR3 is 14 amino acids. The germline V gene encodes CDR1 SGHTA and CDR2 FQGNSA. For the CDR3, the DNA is TGTGCCAGCAGCTCACCCACCGGCTGGGACAGGGTTTGCTTT. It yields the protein CASSSPTGWDRVCF.

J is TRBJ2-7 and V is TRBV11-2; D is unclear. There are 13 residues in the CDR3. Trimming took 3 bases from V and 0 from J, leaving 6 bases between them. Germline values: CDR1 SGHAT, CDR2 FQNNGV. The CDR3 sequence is CASSLYSSYEQYF. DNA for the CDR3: TGTGCCAGCAGCTTGTACAGCTCCTACGAGCAGTACTTC.

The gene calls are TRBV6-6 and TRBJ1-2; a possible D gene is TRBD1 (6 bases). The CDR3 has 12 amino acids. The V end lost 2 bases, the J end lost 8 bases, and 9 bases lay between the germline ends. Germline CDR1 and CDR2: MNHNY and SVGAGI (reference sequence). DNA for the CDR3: TGTGCCAGCAGTTACCGGACAGAAGGCTACACCTTC. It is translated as CASSYRTEGYTF.

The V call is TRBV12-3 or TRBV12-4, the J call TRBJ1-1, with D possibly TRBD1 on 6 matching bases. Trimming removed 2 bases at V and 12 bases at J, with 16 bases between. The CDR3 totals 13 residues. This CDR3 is CASSLRQGLNTFF. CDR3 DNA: TGTGCCAGCAGTTTAAGGCAGGGGTTGAACACTTTCTTT.

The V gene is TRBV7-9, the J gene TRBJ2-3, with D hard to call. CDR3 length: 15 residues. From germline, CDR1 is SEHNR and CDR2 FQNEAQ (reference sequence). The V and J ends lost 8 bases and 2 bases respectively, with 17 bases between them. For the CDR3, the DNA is TGTGCCAGCTGTTTGAAGAACAGTTTCACAGATACGCAGTATTTT. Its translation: CASCLKNSFTDTQYF.